Listed below are T cell receptor beta chains from one sample, sequenced in a study of shared clonotypes between healthy human individuals. The data were produced by immunoSEQ multiplex PCR, yet TCRdb's version contains in-frame clones alone and is incomplete. The sample carries about 500,000 clones, more than 70% recorded once. The material sequenced was PBMCs. The receptors derive from a woman aged 40 to 55 in good health. Some clones in this sample may be carry-over from other donors' samples. The CDR3 runs from the conserved cysteine through the conserved F or W. The D gene is left open where the match is weak. Part of the rows lack a size; the others show once, few, many or a class for expanded clones.

v_gene,d_gene,len,abundance,j_gene,CDR3aa,CDR3nt
TRBV9,TRBD2,14,-,TRBJ2-5,CASSAAGGRETQYF,TGTGCCAGCAGCGCAGCGGGAGGGAGAGAGACCCAGTACTTC
TRBV2,TRBD1,15,-,TRBJ2-1,CASRTGGGSYNEQFF,TGTGCCAGCAGGACAGGGGGTGGTTCCTACAATGAGCAGTTCTTC
TRBV5-1,TRBD2,15,-,TRBJ2-7,CASSPPGGGNYEQYF,TGCGCCAGCAGCCCGCCTGGCGGGGGGAACTACGAGCAGTACTTC
TRBV7-2,-,16,-,TRBJ2-2,CASSLVGGANNGELFF,TGTGCCAGCAGCTTAGTGGGTGGGGCGAATAACGGGGAGCTGTTTTTT
TRBV7-8,TRBD1,16,-,TRBJ2-1,CASSLAPGQEIYEQFF,TGTGCCAGCAGCTTAGCCCCCGGACAGGAGATATATGAGCAGTTCTTC
TRBV5-8,-,14,-,TRBJ2-7,CASSLRGLSYEQYF,TGTGCCAGCAGCTTGCGGGGCCTATCCTACGAGCAGTACTTC
TRBV2,TRBD1,14,few,TRBJ2-3,CASRQTGGPDTQYF,TGTGCCAGCAGGCAGACAGGGGGGCCAGATACGCAGTATTTT
TRBV18,-,13,-,TRBJ2-7,CASSPLLLGEQYF,TGTGCCAGCTCCCCCCTTTTACTGGGGGAGCAGTACTTC
TRBV7-6,TRBD2,16,once,TRBJ2-1,CASSLIQRGTYNEQFF,TGTGCCAGCAGCTTAATCCAGCGGGGTACTTACAATGAGCAGTTCTTC
TRBV7-8,-,14,few,TRBJ2-7,CASSLRSGPYEQYF,TGTGCCAGCAGCTTACGCTCGGGCCCCTACGAGCAGTACTTC
TRBV5-1,-,15,-,TRBJ2-7,CASSFRTIEWNEQYF,TGCGCCAGCAGCTTTCGGACTATTGAGTGGAACGAGCAGTACTTC
TRBV29-1,-,11,-,TRBJ2-7,CSVEQGFEQYF,TGCAGCGTTGAACAGGGGTTCGAGCAGTACTTC
TRBV6-1,-,16,-,TRBJ1-3,CASSEVGGYSGNTIYF,TGTGCCAGCAGTGAAGTGGGCGGATACTCTGGAAACACCATATATTTT
TRBV29-1,-,14,-,TRBJ1-4,CSVDVAGSNEKLFF,TGCAGCGTTGACGTAGCAGGATCTAATGAAAAACTGTTTTTT
TRBV18,-,14,-,TRBJ2-5,CASSPDWAQETQYF,TGTGCCAGCTCACCAGACTGGGCACAAGAGACCCAGTACTTC
TRBV15,-,15,-,TRBJ2-1,CATSRDRGGYNEQFF,TGTGCCACCAGCAGGGACAGAGGAGGGTACAATGAGCAGTTCTTC
TRBV5-4,-,15,-,TRBJ1-1,CASSLGGLSVTEAFF,TGTGCCAGCAGCTTGGGGGGGCTCTCGGTCACTGAAGCTTTCTTT
TRBV6-5,-,13,-,TRBJ2-7,CASRGSGAYEQYF,TGTGCCAGCAGGGGTTCAGGAGCCTACGAGCAGTACTTC
TRBV2,-,11,-,TRBJ2-7,CASRSSYEQYF,TGTGCCAGCAGATCCAGTTACGAGCAGTACTTC
TRBV28,-,12,-,TRBJ1-2,CASRDGLYRYTF,TGTGCCAGCAGGGACGGTCTATATCGCTACACCTTC
TRBV5-1,-,16,-,TRBJ1-1,CASSLIARQPNTEAFF,TGCGCCAGCAGCTTGATAGCCCGACAGCCGAACACTGAAGCTTTCTTT
TRBV7-8,-,15,-,TRBJ1-5,CASSLGGLSNQPQHF,TGTGCCAGCAGCTTAGGAGGGCTGAGCAATCAGCCCCAGCATTTT
TRBV30,-,12,once,TRBJ2-7,CAWSPPGDEQYF,TGTGCCTGGAGTCCTCCGGGGGACGAGCAGTACTTC
TRBV4-2,TRBD1,15,-,TRBJ1-5,CASSQGQGLIKPQHF,TGTGCCAGCAGCCAGGGACAGGGGCTCATAAAGCCCCAGCATTTT
TRBV28,TRBD1,15,-,TRBJ1-1,CASTNRGTKNTEAFF,TGTGCCAGCACAAACAGGGGAACGAAGAACACTGAAGCTTTCTTT
TRBV7-9,TRBD1,12,-,TRBJ1-1,CASRRQGPEAFF,TGTGCCAGCAGGAGACAGGGGCCTGAAGCTTTCTTT
TRBV30,-,11,-,TRBJ1-2,CAWNGNYGYTF,TGTGCCTGGAACGGTAACTATGGCTACACCTTC
TRBV7-3,-,17,few,TRBJ2-6,CASSLAGGISGANVLTF,TGTGCCAGCAGCTTAGCAGGGGGGATCTCTGGGGCCAACGTCCTGACTTTC
TRBV28,-,15,-,TRBJ1-5,CASSFGGYSNQPQHF,TGTGCCAGCAGTTTCGGGGGATATAGCAATCAGCCCCAGCATTTT
TRBV5-1,-,16,once,TRBJ2-5,CASSLQASRAKETQYF,TGCGCCAGCAGCTTGCAGGCCTCGCGGGCCAAAGAGACCCAGTACTTC
TRBV18,TRBD2,18,-,TRBJ2-2,CASSPPGLAGVNTGELFF,TGTGCCAGCTCACCACCGGGACTAGCGGGGGTAAACACCGGGGAGCTGTTTTTT
TRBV5-1,-,15,few,TRBJ2-7,CASSLARDGGYEQYF,TGCGCCAGCAGCTTGGCGAGGGACGGGGGCTACGAGCAGTACTTC
TRBV5-1,-,16,-,TRBJ1-5,CASSLAGPENNQPQHF,TGCGCCAGCAGCTTGGCGGGACCGGAAAACAATCAGCCCCAGCATTTT
TRBV9,-,13,few,TRBJ2-5,CASSVGGQETQYF,TGTGCCAGCAGCGTAGGAGGCCAAGAGACCCAGTACTTC
TRBV9,-,14,-,TRBJ1-4,CASSVGHLEEKLFF,TGTGCCAGCAGCGTTGGACACCTGGAGGAAAAACTGTTTTTT
TRBV15,-,15,-,TRBJ2-7,CATSRGGGGPYEQYF,TGTGCCACCAGCCGAGGAGGTGGAGGCCCCTACGAGCAGTACTTC
TRBV5-1,-,14,-,TRBJ2-3,CASSIGQTADTQYF,TGCGCCAGCAGCATAGGACAGACGGCAGATACGCAGTATTTT
TRBV7-8,-,15,-,TRBJ2-1,CASSLVGAATDEQFF,TGTGCCAGCAGCTTAGTAGGGGCCGCTACGGATGAGCAGTTCTTC
TRBV28,-,15,few,TRBJ1-4,CASRPQGLLMGKLFF,TGTGCCAGCAGACCCCAGGGGCTCCTCATGGGGAAACTGTTTTTT
TRBV28,-,14,-,TRBJ2-6,CASQRFSGANVLTF,TGTGCCAGCCAAAGATTCTCTGGGGCCAACGTCCTGACTTTC
TRBV7-2,TRBD2,19,-,TRBJ2-3,CASAPGLAGGTGRRDTQYF,TGTGCCAGCGCTCCGGGACTAGCGGGAGGCACAGGGAGGAGAGATACGCAGTATTTT
TRBV2,-,15,-,TRBJ2-7,CASSEGAGVSYEQYF,TGTGCCAGCAGTGAAGGAGCGGGCGTCTCCTACGAGCAGTACTTC
TRBV19,TRBD1,16,-,TRBJ1-5,CASSMVTGGGNQPQHF,TGTGCCAGTAGTATGGTGACAGGGGGAGGCAATCAGCCCCAGCATTTT
TRBV5-1,-,15,-,TRBJ1-3,CASSADGPSGNTIYF,TGCGCCAGCAGCGCGGACGGCCCCTCTGGAAACACCATATATTTT
TRBV29-1,TRBD1,11,-,TRBJ2-5,CSGGQQETQYF,TGCAGCGGGGGACAGCAAGAGACCCAGTACTTC
TRBV6-1,-,16,-,TRBJ1-5,CASSEFQGIGNQPQHF,TGTGCCAGCAGTGAGTTTCAAGGTATCGGCAATCAGCCCCAGCATTTT
TRBV28,-,12,-,TRBJ1-5,CASSLINQPQHF,TGTGCCAGCAGTCTGATTAATCAGCCCCAGCATTTT
TRBV5-4,-,17,-,TRBJ2-1,CASSLEIARSSYNEQFF,TGTGCCAGCAGCTTGGAGATAGCCCGTAGCTCCTACAATGAGCAGTTCTTC
TRBV18,TRBD1,14,-,TRBJ1-1,CASSPDRGGTEAFF,TGTGCCAGCTCACCGGACAGGGGTGGCACTGAAGCTTTCTTT
TRBV19,-,13,-,TRBJ2-7,CATKTPSSYEQYF,TGTGCCACCAAGACCCCCAGCTCCTACGAGCAGTACTTC
TRBV7-9,TRBD1,15,-,TRBJ2-7,CASSLGPGGPYEQYF,TGTGCCAGCAGCTTAGGGCCAGGGGGTCCCTACGAGCAGTACTTC